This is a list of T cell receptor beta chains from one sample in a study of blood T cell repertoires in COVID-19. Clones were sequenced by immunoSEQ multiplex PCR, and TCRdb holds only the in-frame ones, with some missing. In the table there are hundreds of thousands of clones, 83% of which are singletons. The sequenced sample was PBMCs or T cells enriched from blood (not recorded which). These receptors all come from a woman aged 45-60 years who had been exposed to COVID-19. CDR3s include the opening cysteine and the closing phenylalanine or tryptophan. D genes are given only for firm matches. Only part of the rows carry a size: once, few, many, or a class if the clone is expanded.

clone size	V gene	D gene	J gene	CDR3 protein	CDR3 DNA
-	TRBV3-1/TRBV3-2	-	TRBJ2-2	CASSQFGGAGELFF	TGTGCCAGCAGCCAATTCGGAGGGGCCGGGGAGCTGTTTTTT
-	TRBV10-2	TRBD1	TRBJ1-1	CASSVRTGLMNTEAFF	TGCGCCAGCAGCGTTAGGACAGGGCTTATGAACACTGAAGCTTTCTTT
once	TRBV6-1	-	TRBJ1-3	CASSEAAGRAYGNTIYF	TGTGCCAGCAGTGAAGCCGCCGGCAGGGCTTATGGAAACACCATATATTTT
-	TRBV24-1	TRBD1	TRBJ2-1	CATSDLYWEGGHEQFF	TGTGCCACCAGTGATTTGTATTGGGAAGGGGGCCATGAGCAGTTCTTC
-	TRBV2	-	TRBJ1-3	CASSGRTTGFSGNTIYF	TGTGCCAGCAGCGGAAGGACTACAGGCTTCTCTGGAAACACCATATATTTT
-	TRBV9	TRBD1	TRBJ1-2	CASSVSTGGPANYGYTF	TGTGCCAGCAGCGTATCGACAGGGGGCCCAGCTAACTATGGCTACACCTTC
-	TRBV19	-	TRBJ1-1	CASRKRGGKYTEAFF	TGTGCCAGTAGGAAGAGGGGAGGGAAGTACACTGAAGCTTTCTTT
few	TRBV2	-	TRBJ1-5	CASSGGVIQPQHF	TGTGCCAGCAGTGGGGGGGTAATTCAGCCCCAGCATTTT
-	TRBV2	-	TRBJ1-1	CASSEQRLRNTEAFF	TGTGCCAGCAGTGAACAGCGATTAAGGAACACTGAAGCTTTCTTT
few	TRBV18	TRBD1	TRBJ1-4	CASSRAGGEKLFF	TGTGCCAGCTCACGCGCAGGGGGAGAAAAACTGTTTTTT
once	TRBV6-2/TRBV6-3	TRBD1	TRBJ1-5	CASSFGTDSGPQHF	TGTGCCAGCAGTTTCGGGACAGACTCGGGGCCCCAGCATTTT
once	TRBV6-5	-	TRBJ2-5	CASRIAAARETQYF	TGTGCCAGCAGAATAGCAGCCGCCCGGGAGACCCAGTACTTC
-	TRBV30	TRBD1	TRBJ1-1	CAWSRQGDGAFF	TGTGCCTGGAGTAGACAGGGGGACGGAGCTTTCTTT
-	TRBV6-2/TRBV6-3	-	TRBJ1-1	CASSDRPMNTEAFF	TGTGCCAGCAGTGACAGGCCGATGAACACTGAAGCTTTCTTT
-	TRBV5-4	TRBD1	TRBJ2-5	CASSLAGGYETQYF	TGTGCCAGCAGCTTGGCAGGGGGCTATGAGACCCAGTACTTC
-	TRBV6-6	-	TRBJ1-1	CASIQQANTEAFF	TGTGCCAGCATTCAACAGGCGAACACTGAAGCTTTCTTT
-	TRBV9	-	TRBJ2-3	CASSVGAAPTDTQYF	TGTGCCAGCAGCGTAGGGGCAGCCCCCACAGATACGCAGTATTTT
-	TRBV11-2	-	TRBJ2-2	CASSLDLNTGELFF	TGTGCCAGCAGCTTAGATCTGAACACCGGGGAGCTGTTTTTT
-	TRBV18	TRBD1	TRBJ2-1	CASSPQGTGVGGNEQFF	TGTGCCAGCTCGCCCCAAGGGACAGGGGTCGGCGGGAATGAGCAGTTCTTC
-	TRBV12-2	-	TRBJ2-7	CASRPLSEQYF	TGTGCAAGTCGCCCCCTCTCCGAGCAGTACTTC
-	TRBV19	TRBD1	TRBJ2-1	CASSSRGPPQLF	TGTGCCAGTAGTTCCAGGGGGCCCCCCCAGCTCTTC
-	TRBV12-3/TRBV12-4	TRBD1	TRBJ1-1	CASSFRQGEAFF	TGTGCCAGCAGTTTCCGACAGGGCGAAGCTTTCTTT
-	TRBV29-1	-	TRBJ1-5	CSVGQAGGQPQHF	TGCAGCGTTGGCCAGGCGGGAGGACAGCCCCAGCATTTT
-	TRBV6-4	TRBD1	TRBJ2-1	CASSDAGGEDNEQFF	TGTGCCAGCAGTGACGCAGGGGGCGAAGATAATGAGCAGTTCTTC
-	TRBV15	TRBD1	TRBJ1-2	CATSRERGPHNYGYTF	TGTGCCACCAGCAGAGAAAGGGGGCCTCACAACTATGGCTACACCTTC
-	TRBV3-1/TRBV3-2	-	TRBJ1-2	CASSQAGRIWAGDNYGYTF	TGTGCCAGCAGCCAAGCGGGGAGGATTTGGGCAGGAGATAACTATGGCTACACCTTC
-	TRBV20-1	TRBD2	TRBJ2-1	CSASTSGGYNEQFF	TGCAGTGCTAGTACTAGCGGGGGCTACAATGAGCAGTTCTTC
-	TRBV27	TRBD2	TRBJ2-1	CASSLISGDYNEQFF	TGTGCCAGCAGTTTAATTAGCGGGGACTACAATGAGCAGTTCTTC
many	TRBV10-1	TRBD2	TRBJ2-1	CASSELASGGPEQFF	TGCGCCAGCAGTGAGTTGGCTAGCGGGGGGCCGGAGCAGTTCTTC
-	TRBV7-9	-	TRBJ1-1	CASSSTRPGGNTEAFF	TGTGCCAGCAGCTCCACCCGCCCGGGGGGTAACACTGAAGCTTTCTTT
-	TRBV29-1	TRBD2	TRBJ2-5	CSVGGRGETQYF	TGCAGCGTTGGGGGGAGGGGAGAGACCCAGTACTTC
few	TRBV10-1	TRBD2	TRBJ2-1	CASSEAGPRDEQFF	TGCGCCAGCAGTGAAGCGGGACCAAGGGATGAGCAGTTCTTC
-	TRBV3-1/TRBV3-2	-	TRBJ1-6	CASSPSAGIANSPLHF	TGTGCCAGCAGCCCAAGCGCGGGTATTGCAAATTCACCCCTCCACTTT
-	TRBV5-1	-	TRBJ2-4	CASSDDRTSAKNIQYF	TGCGCCAGCAGCGACGACAGAACCTCAGCCAAAAACATTCAGTACTTC
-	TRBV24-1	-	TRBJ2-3	CATTGLGTDTQYF	TGTGCCACCACAGGATTGGGCACAGATACGCAGTATTTT
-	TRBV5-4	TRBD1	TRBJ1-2	CASSRGGANYGYTF	TGTGCCAGCAGCCGAGGGGGCGCGAACTATGGCTACACCTTC
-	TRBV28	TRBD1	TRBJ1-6	CASTGTGSLYNSPLHF	TGTGCCAGCACCGGGACAGGGTCGCTCTATAATTCACCCCTCCACTTT
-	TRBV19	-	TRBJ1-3	CASSIKVQGSSGNTIYF	TGTGCCAGTAGTATAAAAGTTCAGGGGAGCTCTGGAAACACCATATATTTT
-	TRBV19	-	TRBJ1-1	CASSIRQVNTEAFF	TGTGCCAGTAGTATACGACAGGTGAACACTGAAGCTTTCTTT
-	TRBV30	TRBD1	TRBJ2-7	CAWSFELGTGTYEQYF	TGTGCCTGGAGTTTTGAGTTGGGGACAGGGACCTACGAGCAGTACTTC
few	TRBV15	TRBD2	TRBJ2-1	CATSRGEGSYNEQFF	TGTGCCACCAGCAGAGGGGAGGGCTCCTACAATGAGCAGTTCTTC
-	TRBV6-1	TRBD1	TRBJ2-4	CASSETGVKNIQYF	TGTGCCAGCAGTGAGACAGGGGTTAAAAACATTCAGTACTTC
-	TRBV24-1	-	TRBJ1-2	CATSDSGNNYGYTF	TGTGCCACCAGTGATTCAGGGAATAACTATGGCTACACCTTC
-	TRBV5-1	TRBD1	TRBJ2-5	CASSLAQGISETQYF	TGCGCCAGCAGCTTGGCACAGGGGATAAGCGAGACCCAGTACTTC
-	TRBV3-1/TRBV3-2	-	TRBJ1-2	CASSQVPGRYGYTF	TGTGCCAGCAGCCAAGTGCCAGGGCGGTATGGCTACACCTTC
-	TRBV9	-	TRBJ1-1	CASSVVGRGNTEAFF	TGTGCCAGCAGCGTAGTCGGCAGGGGGAACACTGAAGCTTTCTTT
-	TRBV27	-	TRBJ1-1	CASHRTLHTEAFF	TGTGCCTCCCACCGGACACTCCACACTGAAGCTTTCTTT
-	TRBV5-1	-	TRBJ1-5	CASSLQPGGDQPQHF	TGCGCCAGCAGCTTGCAACCGGGGGGGGATCAGCCCCAGCATTTT
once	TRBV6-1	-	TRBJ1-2	CASSEGRGNYGYTF	TGTGCCAGCAGTGAGGGCAGGGGAAACTATGGCTACACCTTC
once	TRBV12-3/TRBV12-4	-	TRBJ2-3	CASRQGPTDTQYF	TGTGCCAGCAGACAGGGCCCCACAGATACGCAGTATTTT
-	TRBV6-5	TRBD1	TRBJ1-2	CASRFGQGVNYTF	TGTGCCAGCAGATTTGGACAGGGGGTGAACTACACCTTC